The 13 T cell receptor beta chains given below trace back to one sample, sequenced in a study of CDR3 diversity in severe acne. MiXCR, run by TCRdb on the PCR reads, gives a single entry per CDR3 protein. This table holds approximately 79,000 distinct CDR3 sequences, 45% to 50% found once. Sequences were obtained from blood. All receptors come from a male donor in good health, serving as a control.

A word on this clonotype: A much larger clone lies a single base off, so this may be a read error. The CDR3 here is CAIRGLAGSYERYF. Written as DNA, the CDR3 is TGTGCCATCCGCGGACTAGCGGGATCCTACGAGCGGTACTTC. The chain joins TRBV10-3 to TRBJ2-7, with TRBD2 identical over 12 bases. The CDR3 totals 14 residues. From germline, CDR1 is ENHRY and CDR2 SYGVKD.

This clonotype is judged medium-sized. The gene calls are TRBV20-1 and TRBJ2-2; no clear D gene. The CDR3 contains 15 residues. V lost 0 bases, J lost 3 bases, and 11 bases lay in between. CDR1 DFQATT and CDR2 SNEGSKA come from the germline V gene (reference sequence). This CDR3 is CSARDLSMDTGELFF. For the CDR3, the DNA is TGCAGTGCTAGAGATTTATCAATGGACACCGGGGAGCTGTTTTTT.

The chain employs TRBV10-3 and TRBJ2-7; 10 bases are a match to TRBD1. V lost 3 bases, J lost 3 bases, and 5 bases stayed unmatched. This CDR3 is built from 15 residues. Germline loops: CDR1 ENHRY, CDR2 SYGVKD. In DNA form, the CDR3 reads TGTGCCATCAGTGACGGTGGACAGGGGGACTACGAGCAGTACTTC. Its translation: CAISDGGQGDYEQYF.

This clonotype was recorded once. The chain combines TRBV24-1 with TRBJ1-2; the D gene is possibly TRBD1 (6 bases). This CDR3 is 17 amino acids long. Germline V CDR1 and CDR2: KGHDR, SFDVKD. V was cut by 3 bases and J by 1 base, with 17 bases left in between. Here the CDR3 reads CATSDPRGEGGNYGYTF. CDR3 DNA: TGTGCCACCAGTGATCCGAGGGGGGAGGGGGGTAACTATGGCTACACCTTC.

V is TRBV5-1 and J is TRBJ2-3, with D hard to call. Germline V gene sequence: CDR1 SGHRS, CDR2 YFSETQ. This CDR3 comprises 12 residues. V lost 2 bases to trimming and J lost 4 bases, with 5 bases between them. The CDR3 loop reads CASSFMADTQYF. CDR3 bases: TGCGCCAGCAGCTTCATGGCAGATACGCAGTATTTT.

Of note for this clonotype: One end of the junction does not line up with germline, which may come from a read error. The chain has TRBV25-1 and TRBJ1-5, with 7 nucleotides matching TRBD1. This CDR3 is built from 14 residues. Germline lookup yields CDR1 MGHDK and CDR2 SYGVNS. CDR3 loop: CVSSLGQSNQPQHF. As DNA, the CDR3 is TGTGTCAGCAGCTTGGGACAGAGCAATCAGCCCCAGCATTTT.

This clonotype was detected ten times or more. The V call is TRBV29-1, the J call TRBJ1-2; D call uncertain. The germline V gene encodes CDR1 SQVTM and CDR2 ANQGSEA. The CDR3 totals 11 residues. The ends were cut back, 4 bases at V and 2 bases at J, with 5 bases in the middle. CDR3 sequence (DNA): TGCAGCGTTGGAGAGAACTATGGCTACACCTTC. Amino acids: CSVGENYGYTF.

The chain is built from TRBV2 and TRBJ2-3; D not certain. The CDR3 extends over 13 amino acids. Germline CDR1 and CDR2: SNHLY and FYNNEI. The V gene lost 4 bases and the J gene lost 2 bases, with 7 bases spanning the gap. CDR3 bases: TGTGCCAGCAGTGTGGGCCTCACAGATACGCAGTATTTT. Protein sequence: CASSVGLTDTQYF. Full variable domain (missing parts from reference TRBV2 and TRBJ2-3): EPEVTQTPSHQVTQMGQEVILRCVPISNHLYFYWYRQILGQKVEFLVSFYNNEISEKSEIFDDQFSVERPDGSNFTLKIRSTKLEDSAMYFCASSVGLTDTQYFGPGTRLTVL.

This sequence joins TRBV25-1 and TRBJ2-5, with a tentative D call TRBD1 (6 bases). The CDR3 totals 14 residues. Per the germline V gene, CDR1 is MGHDK and CDR2 is SYGVNS. Trimming shortened V by 3 bases and J by 3 bases, and 11 bases separated the two germline ends. The CDR3 region has the DNA TGTGCCAGCAGTGAGGCAGGGGACGAAGAGACCCAGTACTTC. Translating gives CASSEAGDEETQYF.

This clonotype showed up just a few times. The chain carries TRBV12-3 or TRBV12-4 and TRBJ1-5; D not resolved. This CDR3 is 11 amino acids long. Trimming cost V 5 bases and J 6 bases, with 5 bases left between them. CDR3 nucleotide sequence: TGTGCCAGCAGTATCAGTCAGCCCCAGCATTTT. This codes for CASSISQPQHF.

Comment on this clonotype: One junction end does not reproduce the germline sequence, and a read error may be involved. The chain uses TRBV15 and TRBJ2-5, with no clear D. Germline CDR1 reads LNHNV; CDR2 reads YYDKDF (reference sequence). The CDR3 consists of 16 residues. The CDR3 nucleotides are TGTGCCACCAGCAGAGATGGGCAGGAGAACCAAGAGGCCCAGTACTTC. The encoded protein is CATSRDGQENQEAQYF.

With regard to this clonotype: A much larger clone sits a single nucleotide away, making a read error possible. V is TRBV24-1 and J is TRBJ2-7, with a weak D call TRBD1 (5 bases). This CDR3 has 14 amino acids. Germline V gene data show CDR1 as KGHDR and CDR2 as SFDVKD. V gave up 6 bases and J gave up 5 bases, with 16 bases separating them. The CDR3 is CATSSRQGNDEQYF. DNA for the CDR3: TGTGCCACCAGTTCGAGGCAGGGTAACGACGAGCAGTACTTC.

The chain couples TRBV15 to TRBJ2-3, with a tentative D call TRBD2 (6 bases). The V gene's germline CDR1 is LNHNV and CDR2 YYDKDF (reference sequence). V lost 1 base and J 7 bases, leaving 12 bases between the germline ends. This CDR3 region has 14 residues. This chain's CDR3 is CATSRGGGTNTQYF. CDR3 coding DNA: TGTGCCACCAGCAGAGGAGGCGGGACGAATACGCAGTATTTT.